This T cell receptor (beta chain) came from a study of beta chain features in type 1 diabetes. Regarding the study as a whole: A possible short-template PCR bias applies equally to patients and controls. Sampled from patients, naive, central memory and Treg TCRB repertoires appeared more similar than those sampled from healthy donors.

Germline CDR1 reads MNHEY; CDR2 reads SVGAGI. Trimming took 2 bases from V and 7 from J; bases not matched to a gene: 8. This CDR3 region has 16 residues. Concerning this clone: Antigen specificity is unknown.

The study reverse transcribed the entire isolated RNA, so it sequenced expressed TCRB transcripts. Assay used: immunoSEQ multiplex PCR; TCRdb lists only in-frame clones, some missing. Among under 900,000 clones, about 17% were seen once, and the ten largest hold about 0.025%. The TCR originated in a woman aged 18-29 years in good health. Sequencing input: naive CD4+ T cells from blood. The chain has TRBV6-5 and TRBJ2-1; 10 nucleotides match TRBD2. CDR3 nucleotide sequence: TGTGCCAGCAGTTACCACGCTAGCGGGAGTTTGAATGAGCAGTTCTTC. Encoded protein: CASSYHASGSLNEQFF.